These T cell receptor beta chains were read from a single sample in a study of OX40 agonist ivuxolimab in advanced cancers. Profiled with immunoSEQ multiplex PCR; TCRdb holds only in-frame clones, not every one. The sample consists of about 32,000 clones, roughly 84% of them appearing once. Sample: CD4+ or CD8+ T cells sorted from blood, taken in a trial of the OX40 agonist ivuxolimab. The receptors derive from an adult with an advanced solid tumor such as melanoma, head and neck, liver or kidney cancer. The conserved cysteine and the conserved F or W are not part of the CDR3 here. Each record gives: V gene, CDR3 protein.

TRBV30,AWSLSAGNEQF
TRBV7-2,ASSLLGGHEQY
TRBV7-2,ASSLERGETDTQY
TRBV11-2,ASSGRTSGRLYNEQF
TRBV19,ASSIGYNEQF
TRBV5-1,ASSWTSGGPGELF
TRBV28,ASSGIGSSSYNEQF
TRBV5-1,ASSPPGLAGVETQY
TRBV7-2,ASSLDGGGYNEQF
TRBV2,ASSEVKEDMEQF
TRBV6-6,ASSYDSTDTQY
TRBV19,ATYRGGEQY
TRBV5-1,ASSPRQGGGETQY
TRBV25-1,ASSEGLEIQY
TRBV5-6,ASSLGVGTYEQY
TRBV6-1,ATTTSFYEQY
TRBV2,ASGGDYGYT
TRBV10-3,AISEYGVLGYEQY
TRBV6-5,ASGRAAYEQY
TRBV6-6,ASSYSAGMNTEAF
TRBV28,ASRHLGQGTGANVLT
TRBV6-5,ASRLTWGSGYEQY
TRBV9,ASSLGGDGELF
TRBV30,AWGGLREQY
TRBV6-6,ASSYSRGHT
TRBV20-1,STPWDYGYT
TRBV11-3,ASSPSLGTPYNEQF
TRBV19,ASKEDRDNEQF